The sequence of this T cell receptor beta chain was determined in a study of blood T cell repertoires in COVID-19. Study-wide context: COVID-19 samples from acute and convalescent phases originated in the United States, Italy and Spain. PBMCs, B-cell-depleted T cells, or T cells provided the cDNA or gDNA that made up the material.

The method was immunoSEQ multiplex PCR; TCRdb's version includes in-frame clones alone and lacks a portion of them. The profile shows under 55,000 clones, around 90% of them singletons. V was clipped by 5 bases and J by 6 bases, with 13 bases between them. The CDR3 length is 14 residues. The germline gives CDR1 SGHAT, CDR2 FQNNGV. V and J are TRBV11-2 and TRBJ1-4, with a tentative D call TRBD1 (6 bases). This TCR derives from a human donor in a cohort sampled during active COVID-19. The sample was peripheral blood. The CDR3 region is CASSTGTAYEKLFF. The DNA of the CDR3 is TGTGCCAGCAGCACAGGGACGGCCTATGAAAAACTGTTTTTT.